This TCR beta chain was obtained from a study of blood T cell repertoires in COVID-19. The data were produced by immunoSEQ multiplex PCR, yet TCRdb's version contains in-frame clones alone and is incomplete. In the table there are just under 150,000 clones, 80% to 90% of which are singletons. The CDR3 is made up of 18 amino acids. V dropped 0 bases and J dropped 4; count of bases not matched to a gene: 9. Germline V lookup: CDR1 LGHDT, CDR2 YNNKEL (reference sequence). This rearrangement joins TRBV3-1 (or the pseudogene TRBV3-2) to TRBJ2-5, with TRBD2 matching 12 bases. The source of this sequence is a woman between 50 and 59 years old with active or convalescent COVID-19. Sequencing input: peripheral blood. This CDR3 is CASSQDPLAGGPRETQYF. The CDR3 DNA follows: TGTGCCAGCAGCCAAGATCCCCTAGCGGGGGGGCCGCGAGAGACCCAGTACTTC.